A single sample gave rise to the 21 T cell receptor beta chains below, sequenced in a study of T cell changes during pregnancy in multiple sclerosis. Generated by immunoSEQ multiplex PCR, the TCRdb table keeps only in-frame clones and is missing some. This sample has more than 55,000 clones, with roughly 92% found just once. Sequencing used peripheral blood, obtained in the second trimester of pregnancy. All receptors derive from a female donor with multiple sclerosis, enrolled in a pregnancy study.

The CDR3 coding sequence is TGTGCCAGCAGCCCGCAGGAAGGCTACACCTTC. Its translation: CASSPQEGYTF. This chain connects TRBV7-2 to TRBJ1-2; the D is unclear. V was clipped by 5 bases and J by 8 bases, with 9 bases between them. Germline V gene sequence: CDR1 SGHTA, CDR2 FQGNSA. The CDR3 is 11 amino acids.

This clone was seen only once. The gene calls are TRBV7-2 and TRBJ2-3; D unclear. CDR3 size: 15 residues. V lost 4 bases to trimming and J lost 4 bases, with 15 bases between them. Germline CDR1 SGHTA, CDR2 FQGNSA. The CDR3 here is CASSSTHAEADTQYF. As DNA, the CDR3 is TGTGCCAGCAGCTCTACACACGCCGAGGCAGATACGCAGTATTTT. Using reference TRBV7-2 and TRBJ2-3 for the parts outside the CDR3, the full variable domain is GAGVSQSPSNKVTEKGKDVELRCDPISGHTALYWYRQSLGQGLEFLIYFQGNSAPDKSGLPSDRFSAERTGGSVSTLTIQRTQQEDSAVYLCASSSTHAEADTQYFGPGTRLTVL.

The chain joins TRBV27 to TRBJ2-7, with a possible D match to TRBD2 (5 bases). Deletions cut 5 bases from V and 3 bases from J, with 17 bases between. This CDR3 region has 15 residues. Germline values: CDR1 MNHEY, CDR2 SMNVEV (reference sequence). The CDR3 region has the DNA TGTGCCAGCAGTCCACGACTAACTGGAGGCTACGAGCAGTACTTC. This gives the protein CASSPRLTGGYEQYF.

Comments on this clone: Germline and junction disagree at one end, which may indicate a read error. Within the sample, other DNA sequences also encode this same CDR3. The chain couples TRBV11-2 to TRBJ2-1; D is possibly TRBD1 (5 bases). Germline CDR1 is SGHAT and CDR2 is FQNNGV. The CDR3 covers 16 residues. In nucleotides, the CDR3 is TGTGCCAGCAGCCTAGATGGGGCTAGCTCCTACAATGAGCAGTTCTTC. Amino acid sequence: CASSLDGASSYNEQFF.

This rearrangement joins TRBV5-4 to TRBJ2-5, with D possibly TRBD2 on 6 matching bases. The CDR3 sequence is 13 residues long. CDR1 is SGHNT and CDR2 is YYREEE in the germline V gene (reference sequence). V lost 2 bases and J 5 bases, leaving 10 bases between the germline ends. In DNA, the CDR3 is TGTGCCAGCAGCTTTGGGGGGACGGAGACCCAGTACTTC. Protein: CASSFGGTETQYF.

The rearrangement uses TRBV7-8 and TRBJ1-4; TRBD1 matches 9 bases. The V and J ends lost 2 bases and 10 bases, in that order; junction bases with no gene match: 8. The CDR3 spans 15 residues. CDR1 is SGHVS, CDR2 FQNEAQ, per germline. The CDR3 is CASSLSGQGTGKLFF. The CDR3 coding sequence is TGTGCCAGCAGCTTATCCGGACAGGGGACCGGAAAACTGTTTTTT. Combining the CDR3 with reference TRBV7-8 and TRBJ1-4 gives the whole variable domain GAGVSQSPRYKVAKRGQDVALRCDPISGHVSLFWYQQALGQGPEFLTYFQNEAQLDKSGLPSDRFFAERPEGSVSTLKIQRTQQEDSAVYLCASSLSGQGTGKLFFGSGTQLSVL.

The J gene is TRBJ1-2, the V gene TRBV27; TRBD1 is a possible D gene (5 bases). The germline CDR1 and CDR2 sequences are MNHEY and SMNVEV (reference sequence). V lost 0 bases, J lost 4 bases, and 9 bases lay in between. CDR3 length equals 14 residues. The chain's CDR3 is CASSLSPRVYGYTF. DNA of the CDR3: TGTGCCAGCAGTTTATCCCCCAGGGTCTATGGCTACACCTTC.

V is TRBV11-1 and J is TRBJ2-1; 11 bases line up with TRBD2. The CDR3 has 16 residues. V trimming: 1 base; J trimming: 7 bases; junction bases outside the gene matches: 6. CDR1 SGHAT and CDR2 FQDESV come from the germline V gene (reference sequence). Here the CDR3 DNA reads TGTGCCAGCAGCTTAGAGGGACTAGCGGACGGGAATGAGCAGTTCTTC. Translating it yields CASSLEGLADGNEQFF. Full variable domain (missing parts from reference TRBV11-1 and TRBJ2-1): EAEVAQSPRYKITEKSQAVAFWCDPISGHATLYWYRQILGQGPELLVQFQDESVVDDSQLPKDRFSAERLKGVDSTLKIQPAELGDSAMYLCASSLEGLADGNEQFFGPGTRLTVL.

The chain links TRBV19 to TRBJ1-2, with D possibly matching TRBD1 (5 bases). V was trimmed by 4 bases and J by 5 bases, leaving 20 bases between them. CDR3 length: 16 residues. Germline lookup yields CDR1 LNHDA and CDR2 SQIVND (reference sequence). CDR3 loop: CASSTDPDQGFYGYTF. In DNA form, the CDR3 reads TGTGCCAGTAGTACGGACCCGGACCAGGGTTTTTATGGCTACACCTTC. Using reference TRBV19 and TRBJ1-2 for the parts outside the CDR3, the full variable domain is DGGITQSPKYLFRKEGQNVTLSCEQNLNHDAMYWYRQDPGQGLRLIYYSQIVNDFQKGDIAEGYSVSREKKESFPLTVTSAQKNPTAFYLCASSTDPDQGFYGYTFGSGTRLTVV.

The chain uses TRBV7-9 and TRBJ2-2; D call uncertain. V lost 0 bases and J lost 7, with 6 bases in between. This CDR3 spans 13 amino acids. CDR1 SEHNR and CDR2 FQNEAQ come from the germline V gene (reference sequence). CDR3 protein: CASSLARGGELFF. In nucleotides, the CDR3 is TGTGCCAGCAGCTTAGCGCGAGGCGGGGAGCTGTTTTTT.

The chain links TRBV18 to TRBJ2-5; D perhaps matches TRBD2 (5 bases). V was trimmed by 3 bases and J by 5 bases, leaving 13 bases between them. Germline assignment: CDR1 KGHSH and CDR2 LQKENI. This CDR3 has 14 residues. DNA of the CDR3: TGTGCCAGCTCACCTATGGGGAGTAGGGAGACCCAGTACTTC. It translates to CASSPMGSRETQYF.

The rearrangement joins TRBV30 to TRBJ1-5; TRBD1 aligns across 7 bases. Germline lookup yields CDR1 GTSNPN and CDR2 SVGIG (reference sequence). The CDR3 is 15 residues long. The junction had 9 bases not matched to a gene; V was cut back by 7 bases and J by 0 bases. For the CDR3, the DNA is TGTGCCTACTCGACAGGGTCGAATAGCAATCAGCCCCAGCATTTT. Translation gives CAYSTGSNSNQPQHF.

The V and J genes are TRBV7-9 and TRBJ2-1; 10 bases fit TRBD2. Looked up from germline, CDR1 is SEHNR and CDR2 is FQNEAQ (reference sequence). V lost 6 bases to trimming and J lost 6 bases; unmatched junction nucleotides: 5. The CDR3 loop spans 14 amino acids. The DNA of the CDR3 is TGTGCCAGCAGTCCCAGCGGGAGGGCCAATGAGCAGTTCTTC. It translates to CASSPSGRANEQFF.

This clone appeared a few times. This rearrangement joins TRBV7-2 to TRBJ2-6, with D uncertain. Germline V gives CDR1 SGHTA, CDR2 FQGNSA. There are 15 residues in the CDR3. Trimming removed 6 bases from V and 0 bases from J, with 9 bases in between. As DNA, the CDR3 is TGTGCCAGCAGTAATGCGGACTCTGGGGCCAACGTCCTGACTTTC. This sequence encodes CASSNADSGANVLTF.

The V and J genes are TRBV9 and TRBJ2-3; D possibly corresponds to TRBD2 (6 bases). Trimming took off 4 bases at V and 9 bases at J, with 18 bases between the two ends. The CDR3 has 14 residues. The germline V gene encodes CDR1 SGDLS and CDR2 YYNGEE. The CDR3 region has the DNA TGTGCCAGCAGCTCTTCAGGGAGGCAGGGAACGCAGTATTTT. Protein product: CASSSSGRQGTQYF.

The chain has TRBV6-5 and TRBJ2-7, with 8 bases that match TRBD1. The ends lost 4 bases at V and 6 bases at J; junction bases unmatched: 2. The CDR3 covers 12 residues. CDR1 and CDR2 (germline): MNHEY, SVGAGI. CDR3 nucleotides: TGTGCCAGCAGTTCCACAGGGGGCGAGCAGTACTTC. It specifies CASSSTGGEQYF.

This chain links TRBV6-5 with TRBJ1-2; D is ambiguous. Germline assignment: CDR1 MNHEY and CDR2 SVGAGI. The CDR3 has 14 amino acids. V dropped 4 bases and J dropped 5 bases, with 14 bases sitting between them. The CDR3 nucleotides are TGTGCCAGCAGTTGCTCGAGGAGTTCTTATGGCTACACCTTC. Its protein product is CASSCSRSSYGYTF.

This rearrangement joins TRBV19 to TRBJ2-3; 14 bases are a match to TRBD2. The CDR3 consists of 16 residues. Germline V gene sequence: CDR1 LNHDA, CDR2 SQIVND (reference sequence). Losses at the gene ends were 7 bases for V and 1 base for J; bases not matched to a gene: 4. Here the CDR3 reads CASTSGLAGGTDTQYF. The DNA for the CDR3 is TGTGCCAGTACCTCGGGACTAGCGGGGGGCACAGATACGCAGTATTTT.

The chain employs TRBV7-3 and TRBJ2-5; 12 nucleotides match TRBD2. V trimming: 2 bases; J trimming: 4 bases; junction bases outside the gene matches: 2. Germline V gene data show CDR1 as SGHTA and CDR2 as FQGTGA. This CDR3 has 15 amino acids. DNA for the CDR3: TGTGCCAGCAGCTTACTAGCGGGGGGGCCAGAGACCCAGTACTTC. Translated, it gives CASSLLAGGPETQYF.

As DNA, the CDR3 is TGTGCCAGCAGTGCACGACAGGGCCTAGATCAGCCCCAGCATTTT. Protein product: CASSARQGLDQPQHF. The chain employs TRBV27 and TRBJ1-5, with TRBD1 matching over 7 bases. Germline V gene sequence: CDR1 MNHEY, CDR2 SMNVEV (reference sequence). Unmatched junction bases numbered 9, after V lost 5 bases and J lost 5 bases. This CDR3 has 15 residues.

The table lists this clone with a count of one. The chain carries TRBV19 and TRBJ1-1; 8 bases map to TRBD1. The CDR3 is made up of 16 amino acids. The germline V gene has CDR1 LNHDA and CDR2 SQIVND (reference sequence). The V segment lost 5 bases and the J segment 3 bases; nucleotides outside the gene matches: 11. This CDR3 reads CASSPQGANRYTEAFF. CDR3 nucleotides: TGTGCCAGTAGTCCTCAGGGGGCGAATCGATACACTGAAGCTTTCTTT.